Presented here are 25 T cell receptor beta chains from one specimen sequenced in a study of T-cell reconstitution after alpha-beta-depleted transplantation in children. Preparation of the TCRbeta library was carried out with unique molecular identifiers. MiXCR, run by TCRdb on the PCR reads, gives a single entry per CDR3 protein. The data contain 450,000 to 600,000 distinct CDR3 sequences, 32% of them singletons. Sequences were derived from PBMCs from the stem cell graft donor, sampled from the stem cell graft. The receptors stem from a human donor who donated a stem cell graft to a child with aplastic anemia.

This clonotype was observed a few times. V usage is TRBV5-1 and J usage is TRBJ2-1, with a weak D call TRBD2 (5 bases). There are 12 residues in the CDR3. The germline V and J ends were trimmed by 0 bases and 8 bases, with 6 bases remaining between them. Germline assignment: CDR1 SGHRS and CDR2 YFSETQ. This CDR3 reads CASSLGADEQFF. In DNA form, the CDR3 reads TGCGCCAGCAGCTTGGGAGCGGATGAGCAGTTCTTC.

This clonotype was counted only a few times. The chain joins TRBV20-1 to TRBJ2-1; 10 bases agree with TRBD2. Germline trimming cut 6 bases from V and 8 bases from J; bases unmatched to any gene: 16. This CDR3 has 16 residues. CDR1 and CDR2 (germline): DFQATT, SNEGSKA (reference sequence). CDR3 amino acids: CSAVGTRTSGFDEQFF. In DNA form, the CDR3 reads TGCAGTGCCGTAGGTACACGGACTAGCGGTTTCGATGAGCAGTTCTTC.

The chain carries TRBV11-1 and TRBJ1-1; D may be TRBD1 (5 bases). Between the trimmed V and J ends, which lost 6 bases and 6 bases, there was a span of 17 bases. This CDR3 has 14 residues. The germline gives CDR1 SGHAT, CDR2 FQDESV (reference sequence). The CDR3 DNA sequence: TGTGCCAGCAGAGTCGGGGAGACAGATTCTGAAGCTTTCTTT. This translates into CASRVGETDSEAFF.

This clonotype was seen a few times. The genes are TRBV6-2 or TRBV6-3 and TRBJ1-2; maybe TRBD1 (5 bases). Germline lookup yields CDR1 MNHEY and CDR2 SVGEGT. CDR3 length equals 14 residues. Trimming left V 6 bases short and J 4 bases short, with 15 bases between. The CDR3 coding sequence is TGTGCCAGCAGAGGAACAGGAATCGGCTATGGCTACACCTTC. It is translated as CASRGTGIGYGYTF.

This clonotype was observed at least ten times. The chain recombines TRBV29-1 with TRBJ1-2; D gene uncertain. V gave up 2 bases and J gave up 4 bases, with 8 bases separating them. Germline CDR1 is SQVTM and CDR2 is ANQGSEA. The CDR3 extends over 12 amino acids. CDR3 in amino acids: CSVEQSPYGYTF. The CDR3 DNA is TGCAGCGTTGAACAGAGTCCCTATGGCTACACCTTC.

This clonotype was detected ten times or more. The chain has TRBV7-2 and TRBJ2-1, with TRBD2 identical over 8 bases. V gave up 5 bases and J gave up 5 bases; unmatched junction bases: 5. The CDR3 loop spans 14 amino acids. Per germline, CDR1 SGHTA and CDR2 FQGNSA. CDR3 loop: CASSLLAGHNEQFF. DNA of the CDR3: TGTGCCAGCAGCCTTTTAGCGGGGCACAATGAGCAGTTCTTC.

This clonotype showed up just a few times. V usage is TRBV12-3 or TRBV12-4 and J usage is TRBJ1-1; no clear D gene. V gave up 5 bases and J gave up 1 base, with 14 bases separating them. The CDR3 sequence is 15 residues long. The CDR3 is CASSPERLRNTEAFF. Here the CDR3 DNA reads TGTGCCAGCAGTCCGGAGCGTCTCCGGAACACTGAAGCTTTCTTT.

The chain joins TRBV24-1 to TRBJ2-3; either TRBD1 or TRBD2 may fit D (5 bases each). CDR1 and CDR2 (germline): KGHDR, SFDVKD. V was cut by 5 bases and J by 3 bases, with 11 bases left in between. The CDR3 has 14 residues. CDR3 region: CATSVGTVTDTQYF. The DNA for the CDR3 is TGTGCCACCAGTGTCGGGACCGTTACAGATACGCAGTATTTT.

This clonotype was recorded a few times. CDR3 region: CASSPPGTGSPSNTEAFF. Here the CDR3 DNA reads TGTGCCAGCAGCCCCCCCGGGACAGGGAGTCCTTCGAACACTGAAGCTTTCTTT. The rearrangement links TRBV11-2 to TRBJ1-1; the match to TRBD1 covers 9 bases. Germline V gene lookup returns CDR1 SGHAT and CDR2 FQNNGV. The CDR3 extends over 18 amino acids. J was trimmed by 1 base and V by 5 bases; bases with no gene match: 14.

The rearrangement uses TRBV5-1 and TRBJ2-1; a possible D gene is TRBD2 (6 bases). V shed 4 bases and J shed 3 bases, with 17 bases lying between them. This CDR3 has 16 amino acids. From germline, CDR1 is SGHRS and CDR2 YFSETQ. Written as DNA, the CDR3 is TGCGCCAGCAGCACCCTATCAGGAGGGGACTACAATGAGCAGTTCTTC. Its translation is CASSTLSGGDYNEQFF.

The chain carries TRBV11-3 and TRBJ2-7; perhaps TRBD2 as D (5 bases). Germline V gene sequence: CDR1 SGHNT, CDR2 YENEEA. The CDR3 consists of 13 residues. CDR3 DNA sequence: TGTGCCAGCAGCTCCTCCGCGACTACGAGGATTGGGGTC. Amino acid sequence: CASSSSATTRIGV.

The V gene is TRBV11-1, the J gene TRBJ1-2; D might be TRBD1 (5 bases). There are 22 residues in the CDR3. V was clipped by 0 bases and J by 0 bases, with 29 bases between them. CDR1 SGHAT and CDR2 FQDESV come from the germline V gene (reference sequence). The CDR3 sequence is CASSLALNPGRKLSTANYGYTF. The CDR3 DNA is TGTGCCAGCAGCTTAGCGCTCAACCCGGGACGGAAATTGTCTACTGCTAACTATGGCTACACCTTC.

This clonotype was found a few times. The J gene is TRBJ1-5, the V gene TRBV7-9; D is possibly TRBD1 (5 bases). The CDR3 covers 16 residues. The V end was cut by 0 bases, the J end by 2 bases, with 11 bases between. Looked up from germline, CDR1 is SEHNR and CDR2 is FQNEAQ (reference sequence). CDR3 bases: TGTGCCAGCAGCTTAGCTTGGTCGGGGGGCAATCAGCCCCAGCATTTT. Its translation: CASSLAWSGGNQPQHF.

The chain carries TRBV7-3 and TRBJ2-3; 7 nucleotides match TRBD1. Trimming at V came to 0 bases and at J to 4 bases, leaving 10 bases not matched to a gene. This CDR3 is built from 17 residues. Per germline, CDR1 SGHTA and CDR2 FQGTGA. The CDR3 bases are TGTGCCAGCAGCTTAACGCCGACAGGGTCAGGGGCAGATACGCAGTATTTT. Protein sequence: CASSLTPTGSGADTQYF.

Only a few counts were recorded for this clonotype. The genes are TRBV20-1 and TRBJ1-1, with D perhaps matching TRBD1 (5 bases). CDR3 size: 14 residues. V dropped 0 bases and J dropped 1 base, with 9 bases sitting between them. Germline CDR1 DFQATT, CDR2 SNEGSKA (reference sequence). CDR3 sequence: CSARDSTANTEAFF. The DNA of the CDR3 is TGCAGTGCTAGAGATTCGACAGCGAACACTGAAGCTTTCTTT.

This clonotype occurred once. The gene calls are TRBV12-3 or TRBV12-4 and TRBJ1-1, with 8 nucleotides matching TRBD1. With 6 bases clipped from V and 4 bases from J, the junction kept 7 bases outside the gene matches. CDR3 length: 14 residues. CDR3 sequence (DNA): TGTGCCAGCAGATTGACAGGGGCGGCCACTGAAGCTTTCTTT. Encoded protein: CASRLTGAATEAFF.

This rearrangement joins TRBV6-2 or TRBV6-3 to TRBJ1-2; 7 nucleotides line up with TRBD1. With V trimmed by 6 bases and J by 4 bases, 11 bases remained unmatched. Germline V gives CDR1 MNHEY, CDR2 SVGEGT. This CDR3 is built from 15 residues. The CDR3 sequence is CASRPDREKVYGYTF. In DNA, the CDR3 is TGTGCCAGCAGACCCGACAGGGAAAAAGTCTATGGCTACACCTTC.

The chain is built from TRBV6-2 or TRBV6-3 and TRBJ2-7; D may be TRBD1 (6 bases). V gave up 0 bases and J gave up 2 bases, with 14 bases separating them. The CDR3 covers 16 residues. CDR1 and CDR2 (germline): MNHEY, SVGEGT. The CDR3 is CASSYSRAGDPYEQYV. The CDR3 DNA follows: TGTGCCAGCAGTTACTCGAGGGCAGGGGACCCCTACGAGCAGTACGTC.

This clonotype was counted only a few times. The CDR3 is CASTDFATGELFF. The DNA of the CDR3 is TGTGCCAGCACAGACTTCGCCACCGGGGAGCTGTTTTTT. The chain combines TRBV9 with TRBJ2-2; no definite D call. This CDR3 comprises 13 residues. Trimming stripped 6 bases from V and 4 bases from J, with 10 bases between. The germline V gene has CDR1 SGDLS and CDR2 YYNGEE.

As concerns this clonotype: A much larger clone sits a single nucleotide away, making a read error possible. The chain links TRBV5-5 to TRBJ1-2; no definite D call. The CDR3 has 17 residues. CDR1 is SGHKS and CDR2 is YYEKEE in the germline V gene (reference sequence). The CDR3 spells CASSLEVNRHTNYSYTF. CDR3 nucleotides: TGTGCCAGCAGCTTGGAGGTTAACCGTCATACAAACTATAGCTACACCTTC.

The chain joins TRBV5-5 to TRBJ2-3; maybe TRBD1 (6 bases). Germline V gene data show CDR1 as SGHKS and CDR2 as YYEKEE (reference sequence). V shed 4 bases and J shed 0 bases, with 18 bases lying between them. This CDR3 is 17 amino acids long. The chain's CDR3 is CASSHRGRDRSTDTQYF. The CDR3 DNA sequence: TGTGCCAGCAGCCACCGAGGTCGAGACAGGAGCACAGATACGCAGTATTTT. Supplemented by reference TRBV5-5 and TRBJ2-3, the full variable domain reads DAGVTQSPTHLIKTRGQQVTLRCSPISGHKSVSWYQQVLGQGPQFIFQYYEKEERGRGNFPDRFSARQFPNYSSELNVNALLLGDSALYLCASSHRGRDRSTDTQYFGPGTRLTVL.

V gene TRBV6-6 combines with J gene TRBJ1-1; maybe TRBD1 (5 bases). The CDR3 length is 11 residues. Germline-derived CDR1 and CDR2 are MNHNY and SVGAGI (reference sequence). V shed 5 bases and J shed 10 bases, with 11 bases lying between them. The CDR3 loop reads CASSGGRGAFF. In DNA form, the CDR3 reads TGTGCCAGCAGTGGGGGTCGTGGAGCTTTCTTT.

V usage is TRBV7-8 and J usage is TRBJ1-1, with 8 bases identical to TRBD1. The ends lost 2 bases at V and 1 base at J; junction bases unmatched: 9. The V gene's germline CDR1 is SGHVS and CDR2 FQNEAQ. The CDR3 is 17 amino acids. This chain's CDR3 is CASSLRGSGTGNTEAFF. The CDR3 DNA is TGTGCCAGCAGCTTACGGGGGTCGGGGACAGGGAACACTGAAGCTTTCTTT.

This clonotype was seen a few times. This rearrangement joins TRBV20-1 to TRBJ2-1; D ambiguous. This CDR3 comprises 15 residues. V lost 3 bases, J lost 1 base, and 13 bases lay in between. Germline V gene data show CDR1 as DFQATT and CDR2 as SNEGSKA (reference sequence). The CDR3 spells CSASVPLVSYNEQFF. As DNA, the CDR3 is TGCAGTGCTAGTGTCCCGCTAGTGTCCTACAATGAGCAGTTCTTC.

The J gene is TRBJ2-1, the V gene TRBV5-6; 11 nucleotides agree with TRBD2. CDR3 size: 17 residues. CDR1 is SGHDT, CDR2 YYEEEE, per germline. The V segment lost 3 bases and the J segment 3 bases; nucleotides outside the gene matches: 8. CDR3 coding DNA: TGTGCCAGCAGCTGGGCGATGACTAGCGGGATCTACAATGAGCAGTTCTTC. Its protein is CASSWAMTSGIYNEQFF.